This T cell receptor (beta chain) derives from a study of T cells in Graves' hyperthyroidism and ophthalmopathy (dated by TCRdb to between 2019 and 2020). As for the study more broadly: Peripheral blood was sampled at the time of initial diagnosis, prior to any treatment. According to the paper, TCR Vbeta CDR3 sequencing was carried out on 135 peripheral blood samples, which came from under 50 ophthalmopathy, under 80 hyperthyroidism and approximately 17 progressor patients. In more than 5 Graves' hyperthyroidism patients, the study also compared T-cell repertoires from thyroid tissue with T-cell repertoires from blood. Following sampling, methimazole starting at 30 mg daily was given to hyperthyroidism patients, and high-dose intravenous methylprednisolone was given to ophthalmopathy patients. Prospective prediction of ophthalmopathy was tested in an independent validation cohort of 18 hyperthyroidism patients and 17 patients who later progressed to ophthalmopathy. A discovery cohort of roughly 100 patients, roughly 40 with Graves' ophthalmopathy and more than 55 with stable Graves' hyperthyroidism, was used to find distinguishing TCR V-J signatures. The 90 or so discovery patients were randomly split 7:3 into training and test sets. The paper as a whole reports these results and caveats: Sample size was not statistically predetermined, and blinding of investigators to group allocation was not performed. During validation, the model predicted progression to ophthalmopathy a median of around 6 months ahead of onset, with around 65% sensitivity and roughly 75% specificity. Ophthalmopathy was separated from stable hyperthyroidism by a 13 V-J signature model, with 87.88% sensitivity and about 81% specificity obtained in cross-validation and 80%/75% obtained in testing. Blood samples also contained most of the expanded thyroid clonotypes (frequency above 0.001), which suggests that blood repertoires may reflect thyroid immune responses.

The TCR beta CDR3 regions were amplified from RNA transcripts. For the first round of RT-PCR on the TCR CDR3, the HTBI primer set was used together with the Qiagen OneStep RT-PCR kit. Libraries were constructed in a second round of multiplex PCR, after which size selection and purification were performed. The libraries were sequenced on an Illumina HiSeq2000 using paired-end 100 bp reads. The paper's data handling went like this. SOAPnuke was used to process the raw data, with reads discarded if the reads contained adapters or uncalled bases, had a mean Phred below 15, or lacked an exact constant-primer or identifier match. COPE v1.2.5 was used to merge the high-quality paired reads, and each unique nucleotide sequence was defined as a clonotype. Clonotypes were aligned to IMGT TRBV, TRBD and TRBJ reference segments using MiTCR v1.1. Only V-J combinations with frequency above 0.0001, covering approximately 99% of repertoires, were analysed. A TCS score was defined as the ratio of F50 (clonal expansion) to E x V (chaos), with BLOSUM62-based TCRdist applied between CDR3 peptides within each V-J. Welch's t-statistics and random forest reduced roughly 540 V-J features to about 13, which were used in a naive Bayes classifier (R e1071). TCRdb trimmed the raw reads at Q25, called clones with MiXCR and kept productive beta chains. Identical CDR3 proteins give one entry, which carries the most common genes and DNA. The V and J calls shown here were made by TCRdb, not taken from the authors' results. The sample table shows some 550,000 distinct CDR3 sequences, and 20% to 25% are seen once. The ten largest account for more than 20% of the sample.

Spanning cysteine to phenylalanine, the CDR3 consists of 12 amino acids. Just CDR3 DNA is preserved here, 36 bases in frame from base 1. CDR1 MNHEY and CDR2 SVGAGI are derived from the germline V gene. Stable Graves' hyperthyroidism was defined as the absence of progression to ophthalmopathy over 18 months of follow-up. Hyperthyroidism patients were newly diagnosed, with disease duration under 2 months, and aged 18 to 65 years. Any patient with an uncontrolled infection, another autoimmune disease, pregnancy or lactation was excluded. Diagnoses relied on clinical symptoms, serum thyroxine and TRAb, thyroid ultrasound and orbital computed tomography. PBMCs were isolated from about 10 ml of fresh peripheral blood by Ficoll-Paque density gradient centrifugation. Total RNA was extracted with Trizol reagent, and quality was checked on an Agilent 2100 Bioanalyzer. This clonotype was recorded at least ten times. Its antigen target is currently unknown. One junction end disagrees with the germline gene, perhaps due to a read error.

The rearranged chain carries TRBV6-5 and TRBJ1-2, with the identity of the D gene unclear. The sample taken for sequencing was blood. The receptor was derived from a man between 18 and 29 years old with Graves' hyperthyroidism. The CDR3 sequence is CATSYRNYGYTF. DNA sequence: TGTGCCACCAGTTACCGCAACTATGGCTACACCTTC.